Presented here are 30 T cell receptor beta chains from one specimen sequenced in a study of tumor-infiltrating lymphocytes in localized non-small cell lung cancer (dated by TCRdb to about 2021). To prepare the library, the immunoSEQ multiplex PCR assay was applied. TCRdb took this table from immuneACCESS and kept in-frame rearrangements with V and J called. Such tables lack part of the clones; where checked against another copy, unresolved V genes explain under half of the gap, and the rest is unexplained. The sample yields thousands of clones; about 78% were counted once. The ten largest clonotypes hold approximately 8.1% of the sample. The sample was lung tumor tissue. These TCRs come from a human donor with non-small cell lung cancer.

The rearrangement joins TRBV7-2 to TRBJ1-1; D gene ambiguous. Between the trimmed V and J ends, which lost 3 bases and 12 bases, there was a span of 14 bases. Germline CDR1 SGHTA, CDR2 FQGNSA. CDR3 size: 12 residues. CDR3 sequence reads: CASSFAQSRTFF. CDR3 coding DNA: TGTGCCAGCAGCTTCGCTCAATCGAGAACTTTCTTT.

The chain links TRBV29-1 to TRBJ1-2; weak D call: TRBD1 (5 bases). The V end lost 6 bases, the J end lost 6 bases, and 11 bases lay between the germline ends. This CDR3 is built from 11 residues. Germline CDR1 reads SQVTM; CDR2 reads ANQGSEA. DNA of the CDR3: TGCAGCGTGCACCGGGGGAATGGCTACACCTTC. It yields the protein CSVHRGNGYTF.

A few counts support this clone. This chain uses TRBV11-1 with TRBJ2-1; tentatively, D is TRBD1 (6 bases). The CDR3 has 17 amino acids. V lost 5 bases and J 0 bases, leaving 17 bases between the germline ends. In germline, CDR1 is SGHAT, CDR2 FQDESV (reference sequence). CDR3 region: CASSLLGGSSSYNEQFF. The CDR3 DNA sequence: TGTGCCAGCAGCCTCCTTGGGGGCTCGAGCTCCTACAATGAGCAGTTCTTC.

The gene calls are TRBV10-3 and TRBJ1-4; D is uncertain. The CDR3 sequence is 11 residues long. CDR1 is ENHRY and CDR2 is SYGVKD in the germline V gene. V lost 3 bases to trimming and J lost 8 bases, with 4 bases between them. The CDR3 region is CAISDGEKLFF. The CDR3 region has the DNA TGTGCCATCAGTGACGGCGAAAAACTGTTTTTT.

This clone was detected only once. This chain's CDR3 is CASSYAGQGGNEKLFF. The CDR3, as DNA: TGCGCCAGCAGCTATGCTGGACAGGGAGGTAATGAAAAACTGTTTTTT. V is TRBV5-1 and J is TRBJ1-4, with 8 bases lining up with TRBD1. The CDR3 consists of 16 residues. The V gene end was trimmed by 3 bases and the J gene end by 4 bases; junction bases not matched to a gene: 8. Germline lookup yields CDR1 SGHRS and CDR2 YFSETQ.

This clone occurred a few times. The chain is built from TRBV2 and TRBJ2-1; 15 bases are a match to TRBD2. V was pared by 7 bases and J by 9 bases, with 4 bases of the junction left unmatched. The CDR3 spans 14 residues. CDR1 and CDR2 from the germline V gene are SNHLY and FYNNEI. CDR3 nucleotide sequence: TGTGCCAGCACTGGGACTAGCGGGAGGAGTGAGCAGTTCTTC. Residues: CASTGTSGRSEQFF.

The chain combines TRBV7-9 with TRBJ1-2; D unclear. V dropped 6 bases and J dropped 8 bases, with 16 bases sitting between them. Looked up from germline, CDR1 is SEHNR and CDR2 is FQNEAQ (reference sequence). The CDR3 is 13 residues long. CDR3 sequence reads: CASSLGPLGGYTF. The CDR3 DNA reads as TGTGCCAGCAGTCTTGGACCTTTGGGGGGCTACACCTTC.

The chain is built from TRBV11-2 and TRBJ2-5; tentatively, D is TRBD2 (6 bases). Germline CDR1 and CDR2: SGHAT and FQNNGV. The V and J ends lost 2 bases and 5 bases respectively, with 18 bases between them. The CDR3 is made up of 16 amino acids. The CDR3 bases are TGTGCCAGCAGCTTATTTAGCGGAGTTGGGGGGGAGACCCAGTACTTC. This gives the protein CASSLFSGVGGETQYF.

V is TRBV6-6 and J is TRBJ1-2; 7 positions match TRBD1. The CDR3 loop spans 16 amino acids. Unmatched junction bases numbered 9, after V lost 0 bases and J lost 5 bases. The germline V gene has CDR1 MNHNY and CDR2 SVGAGI (reference sequence). The chain's CDR3 is CASSYSSRGHRYGYTF. DNA of the CDR3: TGTGCCAGCAGTTACTCATCTAGGGGGCATAGGTATGGCTACACCTTC.

This chain joins TRBV7-2 and TRBJ2-2, with D hard to call. The germline gives CDR1 SGHTA, CDR2 FQGNSA. V was clipped by 8 bases and J by 4 bases, with 5 bases between them. The CDR3 has 11 amino acids. CDR3 DNA sequence: TGTGCCAGCCTGGGCACCGGGGAGCTGTTTTTT. Translation: CASLGTGELFF.

The V gene is TRBV2, the J gene TRBJ2-7; no clear D gene. The CDR3 is 13 amino acids. Germline V gene data show CDR1 as SNHLY and CDR2 as FYNNEI. Trimming took off 4 bases at V and 0 bases at J, with 7 bases between the two ends. CDR3 nucleotide sequence: TGTGCCAGCAGTGTACCCCTCTCCTACGAGCAGTACTTC. Its protein product is CASSVPLSYEQYF. Full variable domain (rest looked up from reference TRBV2 and TRBJ2-7): EPEVTQTPSHQVTQMGQEVILRCVPISNHLYFYWYRQILGQKVEFLVSFYNNEISEKSEIFDDQFSVERPDGSNFTLKIRSTKLEDSAMYFCASSVPLSYEQYFGPGTRLTVT.

V gene TRBV18 combines with J gene TRBJ2-7; 7 bases are shared with TRBD1. The V segment lost 1 base and the J segment 1 base; nucleotides outside the gene matches: 4. The germline V gene has CDR1 KGHSH and CDR2 LQKENI. The CDR3 runs 15 residues. This CDR3 reads CASSPRRQGSYEQYF. The CDR3 DNA sequence: TGTGCCAGCTCACCACGGAGACAGGGATCCTACGAGCAGTACTTC. Using reference TRBV18 and TRBJ2-7 for the parts outside the CDR3, the full variable domain is NAGVMQNPRHLVRRRGQEARLRCSPMKGHSHVYWYRQLPEEGLKFMVYLQKENIIDESGMPKERFSAEFPKEGPSILRIQQVVRGDSAAYFCASSPRRQGSYEQYFGPGTRLTVT.

The genes are TRBV14 and TRBJ1-4; D ambiguous. Germline V gives CDR1 SGHDN, CDR2 FVKESK. This CDR3 comprises 13 residues. V was trimmed by 1 base and J by 8 bases, leaving 8 bases between them. The CDR3 reads CASSQAITEKLFF. The CDR3 DNA follows: TGTGCCAGCAGCCAAGCGATTACCGAAAAACTGTTTTTT.

V usage is TRBV6-5 and J usage is TRBJ1-2; 7 bases align to TRBD1. The CDR3 loop spans 12 amino acids. CDR1 and CDR2 from the germline V gene are MNHEY and SVGAGI. Trimming took 6 bases from V and 10 from J; bases not matched to a gene: 8. In DNA, the CDR3 is TGTGCCAGCAGCAGACAGGGCGGGTACTACACCTTC. Amino acids: CASSRQGGYYTF.

In this sample, this clone is large. This sequence joins TRBV6-5 and TRBJ2-2, with 7 bases that match TRBD1. Germline CDR1 reads MNHEY; CDR2 reads SVGAGI. The V segment lost 5 bases and the J segment 6 bases; nucleotides outside the gene matches: 6. CDR3 length: 14 residues. CDR3 sequence: CASSDRVAAGELFF. CDR3 DNA sequence: TGTGCCAGCAGTGACAGGGTGGCGGCCGGGGAGCTGTTTTTT.

The gene calls are TRBV19 and TRBJ1-5, with TRBD1 matching over 12 bases. The CDR3 runs to 17 residues. Germline CDR1 is LNHDA and CDR2 is SQIVND (reference sequence). With 3 bases clipped from V and 5 bases from J, the junction kept 8 bases outside the gene matches. The CDR3 spells CASSIVGQGARHQPQHF. CDR3 in DNA: TGTGCCAGTAGTATCGTGGGACAGGGGGCACGGCATCAGCCCCAGCATTTT.

V is TRBV4-1 and J is TRBJ1-5; maybe TRBD1 (5 bases). The ends were cut back, 4 bases at V and 7 bases at J, with 14 bases in the middle. Germline V gene lookup returns CDR1 MGHRA and CDR2 YSYEKL. This CDR3 has 14 amino acids. The CDR3 coding sequence is TGCGCCAGCAGCCGGCTGAGGGGCCGCCAGCCCCAGCATTTT. It translates to CASSRLRGRQPQHF.

This rearrangement joins TRBV20-1 to TRBJ2-7; the D gene is possibly TRBD1 (5 bases). From germline, CDR1 is DFQATT and CDR2 SNEGSKA (reference sequence). With 4 bases removed from V and 7 bases from J, the gap between germline ends came to 11 bases. CDR3 size: 11 residues. The CDR3 sequence is CSATRNREQYF. The CDR3, as DNA: TGCAGTGCTACCAGGAACAGGGAGCAGTACTTC.

V is TRBV5-3 and J is TRBJ1-1, with 10 bases lining up with TRBD1. Being an ORF, TRBV5-3 has a function that is uncertain. This CDR3 spans 18 amino acids. V was pared by 0 bases and J by 5 bases, with 13 bases of the junction left unmatched. The CDR3 protein is CARSLVSDRGREWTEAFF. In DNA, the CDR3 is TGTGCCAGAAGCTTGGTGTCTGACAGGGGGCGTGAGTGGACTGAAGCTTTCTTT.

This chain links TRBV5-1 with TRBJ2-5; D may be TRBD1 (6 bases). The V end lost 4 bases, the J end lost 1 base, and 11 bases lay between the germline ends. The germline V gene has CDR1 SGHRS and CDR2 YFSETQ. The CDR3 spans 14 residues. CDR3 loop: CASSATGVQETQYF. The CDR3 DNA reads TGCGCCAGCAGCGCGACAGGAGTCCAAGAGACCCAGTACTTC.

V and J are TRBV2 and TRBJ1-1; D unclear. Germline CDR1 and CDR2: SNHLY and FYNNEI. V dropped 3 bases and J dropped 1 base, with 9 bases sitting between them. The CDR3 has 14 residues. The CDR3 loop reads CASSEASWNTEAFF. The CDR3 nucleotides are TGTGCCAGCAGTGAGGCCAGTTGGAACACTGAAGCTTTCTTT.

The chain links TRBV29-1 to TRBJ1-2; TRBD1 matches at 11 bases. Per germline, CDR1 SQVTM and CDR2 ANQGSEA. CDR3 length: 14 amino acids. With 7 bases clipped from V and 4 bases from J, the junction kept 8 bases outside the gene matches. CDR3 residues: CSARVGQGVYGYTF. In DNA form, the CDR3 reads TGCAGCGCTAGAGTGGGACAGGGGGTCTATGGCTACACCTTC.

The chain recombines TRBV11-2 with TRBJ1-6; no clear D. Germline CDR1 SGHAT, CDR2 FQNNGV. V was trimmed by 0 bases and J by 8 bases, leaving 5 bases between them. The CDR3 has 13 amino acids. The CDR3 nucleotides are TGTGCCAGCAGCTTAGATCTCGATTCACCCCTCCACTTT. Residues: CASSLDLDSPLHF.

The gene calls are TRBV2 and TRBJ2-7, with 7 bases aligning to TRBD1. The germline V gene has CDR1 SNHLY and CDR2 FYNNEI. The CDR3 extends over 14 amino acids. Trimming at V came to 5 bases and at J to 0 bases, leaving 4 bases not matched to a gene. DNA for the CDR3: TGTGCCAGCAGTCGACAGGGCCTCTCCTACGAGCAGTACTTC. Amino acids: CASSRQGLSYEQYF.

On this clone: This CDR3 is also generated by other DNA sequences in the sample. The chain couples TRBV7-3 to TRBJ1-1; no firm D call. V lost 1 base and J lost 3, with 12 bases in between. Germline V lookup: CDR1 SGHTA, CDR2 FQGTGA. This CDR3 has 15 amino acids. The CDR3 DNA is TGTGCCAGCAGCTTAATCGCTCTTGGGGACACTGAAGCTTTCTTT. It specifies CASSLIALGDTEAFF.

This clone occurred once. V and J are TRBV5-1 and TRBJ1-1; D unclear. The CDR3 extends over 14 amino acids. The germline V gene encodes CDR1 SGHRS and CDR2 YFSETQ. Trimming shortened V by 2 bases and J by 1 base, and 9 bases separated the two germline ends. Here the CDR3 DNA reads TGCGCCAGCAGCTTTCAAACAAGGAACACTGAAGCTTTCTTT. It translates to CASSFQTRNTEAFF.

The V and J genes are TRBV6-6 and TRBJ2-5; 10 bases map to TRBD2. Trimming removed 4 bases from V and 5 bases from J; junction bases left unmatched: 4. Germline-derived CDR1 and CDR2 are MNHNY and SVGAGI (reference sequence). This CDR3 contains 14 residues. CDR3 in DNA: TGTGCCAGCAGTTTAGCGGGAGGACGGGAGACCCAGTACTTC. As protein: CASSLAGGRETQYF.

The chain has TRBV19 and TRBJ1-2; 7 nucleotides align to TRBD1. CDR1 LNHDA and CDR2 SQIVND come from the germline V gene (reference sequence). Trimming took 3 bases from V and 8 from J; bases not matched to a gene: 9. There are 14 residues in the CDR3. CDR3 in amino acids: CASSIWGQSEGYTF. The CDR3, as DNA: TGTGCCAGTAGTATTTGGGGACAGTCGGAAGGCTACACCTTC.

The V call is TRBV7-2, the J call TRBJ2-7, with 8 positions matching TRBD2. Per the germline V gene, CDR1 is SGHTA and CDR2 is FQGNSA. The CDR3 consists of 16 residues. V was clipped by 5 bases and J by 5 bases; unmatched bases: 14. The CDR3: CASSPEGWLAGHEQYF. The CDR3 DNA sequence: TGTGCCAGCAGCCCCGAGGGGTGGCTAGCGGGTCACGAGCAGTACTTC.

This chain uses TRBV29-1 with TRBJ2-7; perhaps D is TRBD1 or TRBD2 (5 bases each). Looked up from germline, CDR1 is SQVTM and CDR2 is ANQGSEA. The CDR3 runs 14 residues. Trimming removed 7 bases from V and 5 bases from J, with 21 bases in between. CDR3 DNA: TGCAGCGCCCGGGACCGCTCGGCGTACAACGAGCAGTACTTC. Protein sequence: CSARDRSAYNEQYF.